The 32 T cell receptor beta chains given below trace back to one sample, sequenced in a study of blood T cell repertoires in COVID-19. Sequenced by immunoSEQ multiplex PCR; TCRdb stores in-frame clones only, minus some. Of about 81,000 clones in the sample, more than 75% were seen once. Material for sequencing was peripheral blood. The origin of the receptors is a human donor in a cohort sampled during active COVID-19.

The rearrangement links TRBV29-1 to TRBJ2-7, with a weak D call TRBD2 (6 bases). The CDR3 spans 14 residues. Trimming took off 6 bases at V and 5 bases at J, with 20 bases between the two ends. CDR1 is SQVTM, CDR2 ANQGSEA, per germline. CDR3 coding DNA: TGCAGCGTCCGCGCCAGGAGGGGCATGGACGAGCAGTACTTC. Protein sequence: CSVRARRGMDEQYF.

This clone was recorded only once. The chain links TRBV6-2 or TRBV6-3 to TRBJ2-7, with 10 bases identical to TRBD2. This CDR3 contains 16 residues. The V segment lost 2 bases and the J segment 3 bases; nucleotides outside the gene matches: 7. Germline assignment: CDR1 MNHEY and CDR2 SVGEGT. CDR3: CASSYGERGGRYEQYF. CDR3 sequence (DNA): TGTGCCAGCAGTTACGGGGAGCGGGGGGGCCGCTACGAGCAGTACTTC.

The chain employs TRBV7-2 and TRBJ1-1; 12 bases are shared with TRBD1. V lost 5 bases and J lost 5; bases outside the gene matches: 6. Germline-derived CDR1 and CDR2 are SGHTA and FQGNSA. The CDR3 is 15 amino acids. The CDR3 loop reads CASSRDRGLGTEAFF. DNA for the CDR3: TGTGCCAGCAGCCGGGACAGGGGGCTCGGGACTGAAGCTTTCTTT. Full variable domain (missing parts from reference TRBV7-2 and TRBJ1-1): GAGVSQSPSNKVTEKGKDVELRCDPISGHTALYWYRQSLGQGLEFLIYFQGNSAPDKSGLPSDRFSAERTGGSVSTLTIQRTQQEDSAVYLCASSRDRGLGTEAFFGQGTRLTVV.

V gene TRBV4-3 combines with J gene TRBJ2-1; tentatively, D is TRBD2 (6 bases). V was clipped by 4 bases and J by 10 bases, with 17 bases between them. There are 14 residues in the CDR3. The germline V gene encodes CDR1 LGHNA and CDR2 YSLEER. CDR3 nucleotide sequence: TGCGCCAGCAGCCCCGACACTGGTGGAGGGGAGCAGTTCTTC. Translation gives CASSPDTGGGEQFF.

The chain employs TRBV5-1 and TRBJ1-5, with a weak D call TRBD1 (5 bases). The CDR3 covers 15 residues. Germline values: CDR1 SGHRS, CDR2 YFSETQ. V lost 0 bases, J lost 3 bases, and 10 bases lay in between. The CDR3 bases are TGCGCCAGCAGCTTGGACGGGGGGACCAATCAGCCCCAGCATTTT. This encodes CASSLDGGTNQPQHF.

This clone was seen a few times. The junction departs from the called germline gene at one end, perhaps through a read error. The chain uses TRBV6-6 and TRBJ2-7, with TRBD1 matching 7 bases. Germline V gene data show CDR1 as MNHNY and CDR2 as SVGAGI (reference sequence). The CDR3 contains 17 residues. CDR3: CASSPRTRDSPSSEQYF. DNA of the CDR3: TGTGCCAGCAGTCCTAGGACGAGGGACAGTCCTTCCTCCGAGCAGTACTTC.

The V and J genes are TRBV6-5 and TRBJ1-6; D is perhaps TRBD1 (5 bases). CDR3 size: 15 residues. V lost 0 bases, J lost 9 bases, and 12 bases lay in between. CDR1 is MNHEY and CDR2 is SVGAGI in the germline V gene. CDR3 sequence: CASSYSLGVGSPLHF. CDR3 in DNA: TGTGCCAGCAGTTACTCGCTAGGGGTAGGTTCACCCCTCCACTTT.

The chain joins TRBV24-1 to TRBJ2-2; 8 bases align to TRBD1. Germline V gene sequence: CDR1 KGHDR, CDR2 SFDVKD. The J segment lost 1 base and the V segment lost 7 bases, leaving 1 base of the junction unmatched. The CDR3 consists of 14 residues. CDR3 DNA sequence: TGTGCCACCAGCGGGACAGGGAACACCGGGGAGCTGTTTTTT. Protein product: CATSGTGNTGELFF.

This clone came up once. The chain employs TRBV11-2 and TRBJ1-2; D is unresolved. Germline V gives CDR1 SGHAT, CDR2 FQNNGV. The CDR3 contains 15 residues. Between the trimmed V and J ends, which lost 0 bases and 2 bases, there was a span of 10 bases. This CDR3 is CASSLDTRINYGYTF. CDR3 nucleotides: TGTGCCAGCAGCTTAGATACGCGGATAAACTATGGCTACACCTTC.

V usage is TRBV18 and J usage is TRBJ2-7; TRBD1 might be the D (7 bases). Germline V lookup: CDR1 KGHSH, CDR2 LQKENI. This CDR3 comprises 14 residues. V was pared by 3 bases and J by 7 bases, with 16 bases between. CDR3 bases: TGTGCCAGCTCACCCTCCACGACAGGGAGGGAGCAGTACTTC. Residues: CASSPSTTGREQYF. The entire variable domain, with the rest obtained from reference TRBV18 and TRBJ2-7, is as follows: NAGVMQNPRHLVRRRGQEARLRCSPMKGHSHVYWYRQLPEEGLKFMVYLQKENIIDESGMPKERFSAEFPKEGPSILRIQQVVRGDSAAYFCASSPSTTGREQYFGPGTRLTVT.

This chain uses TRBV2 with TRBJ1-4; D might be TRBD1 (5 bases). The CDR3 sequence is 14 residues long. V dropped 6 bases and J dropped 1 base, with 9 bases sitting between them. Germline-derived CDR1 and CDR2 are SNHLY and FYNNEI. The DNA of the CDR3 is TGTGCCAGCAGGCTCGGGGGAACTAATGAAAAACTGTTTTTT. Its protein is CASRLGGTNEKLFF.

The chain couples TRBV27 to TRBJ2-1; maybe TRBD2 (6 bases). Trimming took 5 bases from V and 1 from J, leaving 9 bases between them. The germline V gene has CDR1 MNHEY and CDR2 SMNVEV (reference sequence). The CDR3 consists of 14 residues. For the CDR3, the DNA is TGTGCCAGCAGTACCGGGGGTTCCTACAATGAGCAGTTCTTC. Residues: CASSTGGSYNEQFF.

Remarks on this clone: The junction and the germline gene differ at one end; a read error may be behind it. This chain uses TRBV9 with TRBJ2-1; 8 bases map to TRBD2. Germline assignment: CDR1 SGDLS and CDR2 YYNGEE. The CDR3 runs 15 residues. The CDR3 reads CATSAGGGSYNEQFF. The DNA for the CDR3 is TGTGCCACCAGCGCCGGGGGGGGCTCCTACAATGAGCAGTTCTTC.

The chain uses TRBV20-1 and TRBJ1-2; tentatively, D is TRBD1 (5 bases). V lost 0 bases and J lost 7, with 6 bases in between. Per the germline V gene, CDR1 is DFQATT and CDR2 is SNEGSKA (reference sequence). CDR3 length equals 11 residues. DNA for the CDR3: TGCAGTGCTAGAGAGACAGTTGGCTACACCTTC. Protein: CSARETVGYTF.

This clone has only one observation. The chain couples TRBV3-1 (or the pseudogene TRBV3-2) to TRBJ2-7; D not resolved. Germline V gene data show CDR1 as LGHDT and CDR2 as YNNKEL (reference sequence). V was cut by 2 bases and J by 0 bases, with 5 bases left in between. The CDR3 is 13 amino acids. The chain's CDR3 is CASSQPSSYEQYF. In nucleotides, the CDR3 is TGTGCCAGCAGCCAACCTAGCTCCTACGAGCAGTACTTC.

This sequence joins TRBV6-5 and TRBJ1-2; perhaps TRBD1 as D (5 bases). Germline CDR1 MNHEY, CDR2 SVGAGI. The CDR3 is 14 amino acids. V lost 3 bases to trimming and J lost 5 bases, with 13 bases between them. The CDR3 DNA sequence: TGTGCCAGCAGTTATGCAGGGTTTAGGTATGGCTACACCTTC. Its protein is CASSYAGFRYGYTF.

This clone was detected only a few times. The rearrangement joins TRBV7-6 to TRBJ2-7; 13 positions match TRBD2. V shed 5 bases and J 3 bases; nucleotides not matched to a gene: 4. The CDR3 extends over 15 amino acids. Germline CDR1 is SGHVS and CDR2 is FNYEAQ. Here the CDR3 DNA reads TGTGCCAGCAGCCCAGGACTAGCGGGGGTCTACGAGCAGTACTTC. Translated, it gives CASSPGLAGVYEQYF.

This clone appeared once. This chain links TRBV3-1 (or the pseudogene TRBV3-2) with TRBJ2-5; TRBD2 is a possible D gene (6 bases). Trimming removed 0 bases from V and 5 bases from J, with 10 bases in between. This CDR3 region has 14 residues. Germline V lookup: CDR1 LGHDT, CDR2 YNNKEL (reference sequence). In DNA, the CDR3 is TGTGCCAGCAGCCAAGATCCCCGGGGGGAGACCCAGTACTTC. This codes for CASSQDPRGETQYF.

In nucleotides, the CDR3 is TGTGCCAGCAGCTTAGAGGCCGTGACAGGGGATGGCTACACCTTC. Translating gives CASSLEAVTGDGYTF. The V and J genes are TRBV7-2 and TRBJ1-2; 8 bases fit TRBD1. The germline gives CDR1 SGHTA, CDR2 FQGNSA. The CDR3 loop spans 15 amino acids. V shed 1 base and J 6 bases; nucleotides not matched to a gene: 7.

In this sample, this clone turned up many times. The chain is built from TRBV2 and TRBJ2-2; 9 positions match TRBD1. The trim removed 11 bases at V and 3 bases at J, leaving 7 bases unmatched. There are 14 residues in the CDR3. Looked up from germline, CDR1 is SNHLY and CDR2 is FYNNEI. The CDR3 sequence is CAGGGQGDTGELFF. CDR3 bases: TGTGCCGGCGGGGGACAGGGCGACACCGGGGAGCTGTTTTTT.

The rearrangement uses TRBV3-1 (or the pseudogene TRBV3-2) and TRBJ1-6, with D maybe TRBD1 (5 bases). The ends were cut back, 2 bases at V and 7 bases at J, with 12 bases in the middle. The CDR3 is made up of 15 amino acids. Germline V lookup: CDR1 LGHDT, CDR2 YNNKEL (reference sequence). The CDR3 DNA follows: TGTGCCAGCAGCCAACTGGGGGGAGCGAATTCACCCCTCCACTTT. It yields the protein CASSQLGGANSPLHF.

The chain joins TRBV3-1 (or the pseudogene TRBV3-2) to TRBJ2-5; TRBD2 might be the D (5 bases). From germline, CDR1 is LGHDT and CDR2 YNNKEL (reference sequence). Trimming removed 4 bases at V and 2 bases at J, with 11 bases between. This CDR3 contains 14 residues. The chain's CDR3 is CASSLLGGQETQYF. CDR3 DNA: TGTGCCAGCAGCCTCCTCGGCGGGCAAGAGACCCAGTACTTC.

The chain combines TRBV5-6 with TRBJ2-3; maybe TRBD1 (5 bases). V lost 4 bases, J lost 6 bases, and 24 bases lay in between. From germline, CDR1 is SGHDT and CDR2 YYEEEE. This CDR3 has 17 amino acids. The DNA for the CDR3 is TGTGCCAGCAGCGCTGGAAGGGGTTGGATGGGGTCGGATACGCAGTATTTT. Its translation is CASSAGRGWMGSDTQYF.

This CDR3 is CASSRAVGQSYEQYF. The CDR3 nucleotides read TGTGCCAGCAGCCGAGCGGTAGGACAGAGCTACGAGCAGTACTTC. The chain recombines TRBV7-3 with TRBJ2-7, with a tentative D call TRBD1 (6 bases). The CDR3 runs 15 residues. The germline CDR1 and CDR2 sequences are SGHTA and FQGTGA. Between the trimmed V and J ends, which lost 5 bases and 3 bases, there was a span of 17 bases.

The genes are TRBV18 and TRBJ2-1, with TRBD2 matching over 8 bases. CDR1 and CDR2 (germline): KGHSH, LQKENI. This CDR3 region has 16 residues. The V gene end was trimmed by 0 bases and the J gene end by 6 bases; junction bases not matched to a gene: 7. CDR3 DNA sequence: TGTGCCAGCTCACCACCGTCGGGGGGGCCGTTCAATGAGCAGTTCTTC. The encoded protein is CASSPPSGGPFNEQFF.

This clone came up once. This chain links TRBV7-9 with TRBJ2-2; 8 bases are a match to TRBD2. With V trimmed by 9 bases and J by 2 bases, 8 bases remained unmatched. The CDR3 length is 15 residues. From germline, CDR1 is SEHNR and CDR2 FQNEAQ (reference sequence). CDR3 amino acids: CASQRGNGNTGELFF. Written as DNA, the CDR3 is TGTGCCAGTCAGCGGGGGAATGGAAACACCGGGGAGCTGTTTTTT.

This clone came up a few times. The CDR3 sequence is CASSITGQSYEQYF. Written as DNA, the CDR3 is TGTGCCAGCAGTATCACCGGACAGTCCTACGAGCAGTACTTC. This chain links TRBV6-5 with TRBJ2-7; D might be TRBD1 (6 bases). This CDR3 comprises 14 residues. Deletions cut 5 bases from V and 1 base from J, with 12 bases between. From germline, CDR1 is MNHEY and CDR2 SVGAGI.

The chain links TRBV5-4 to TRBJ2-7; no clear D. Germline CDR1 reads SGHNT; CDR2 reads YYREEE (reference sequence). The CDR3 sequence is 13 residues long. The V end lost 0 bases, the J end lost 7 bases, and 11 bases lay between the germline ends. The CDR3 DNA reads TGTGCCAGCAGCTTGGCCCCGTCGGGTGAGCAGTACTTC. Protein: CASSLAPSGEQYF.

The chain employs TRBV5-6 and TRBJ2-7; D not certain. CDR3 length: 12 residues. Germline CDR1 reads SGHDT; CDR2 reads YYEEEE. V gave up 1 base and J gave up 5 bases, with 7 bases separating them. For the CDR3, the DNA is TGTGCCAGCAGCTTGAGCATCCACGAGCAGTACTTC. Translated: CASSLSIHEQYF.

The chain carries TRBV19 and TRBJ1-5; unclear D gene. Germline CDR1 reads LNHDA; CDR2 reads SQIVND (reference sequence). This CDR3 spans 16 amino acids. The ends were cut back, 5 bases at V and 11 bases at J, with 25 bases in the middle. CDR3 DNA sequence: TGTGCCAGTAGTCCCAGGAGGGAACCCGCACCTCACTCCCAGCATTTT. This translates into CASSPRREPAPHSQHF.

The V and J genes are TRBV6-2 or TRBV6-3 and TRBJ1-2; D is ambiguous. V was cut by 5 bases and J by 8 bases, with 30 bases left in between. The length of the CDR3 is 18 residues. CDR1 MNHEY and CDR2 SVGEGT come from the germline V gene. CDR3 in amino acids: CASSPTRNLGRVQAGYTF. The DNA for the CDR3 is TGTGCCAGCAGTCCAACACGGAACCTCGGGAGAGTCCAAGCCGGCTACACCTTC.

The gene calls are TRBV15 and TRBJ1-2; a possible D gene is TRBD1 (5 bases). V gave up 6 bases and J gave up 0 bases, with 8 bases separating them. Germline V CDR1 and CDR2: LNHNV, YYDKDF (reference sequence). The CDR3 is made up of 13 amino acids. The CDR3 DNA reads TGTGCCACCAGGACGGACACTAACTATGGCTACACCTTC. The encoded protein is CATRTDTNYGYTF.